The clone carrying this T cell receptor (beta chain) was seen once. Its specificity is unknown. The V segment lost 4 bases and the J segment 5 bases; nucleotides outside the gene matches: 6. There are 15 residues in the CDR3. Germline CDR1 reads MGHDK; CDR2 reads SYGVNS. Every subset had its genomic DNA shared out evenly among several immunoSEQ plates. Generated by immunoSEQ multiplex PCR, the TCRdb table keeps only in-frame clones and is missing some. The sample shows about 2.1 million clones, about 92% of them seen only once. This specimen comes from a study of shared clonotypes between healthy human individuals. Overall study results and limits: Memory subsets had estimated richness that was generally smaller than that of naive subsets. In a few donors, around 4.8% of naive CD4 clonotypes appeared in common.

Terminally differentiated effector memory CD45RA+ cells were excluded from the naive CD8 cells, which were CD45RO-negative and positively selected for CCR7. Only Caucasian adults living in Nashville, Tennessee made up the donor group. This sequence was found in a man aged 18 to 30 in good health. Some clones in this sample may be carry-over from other donors' samples. The chain recombines TRBV25-1 with TRBJ2-5; 11 positions match TRBD1. Sample: naive CD8+ T cells from PBMCs. CDR3: CASSGWTGGQETQYF. CDR3 nucleotide sequence: TGTGCCAGCAGTGGTTGGACAGGGGGCCAGGAGACCCAGTACTTC.